What follows are 16 T cell receptor beta chains derived from one specimen sequenced in a study of CD8+CD57+ T cells in acquired aplastic anemia. The patients chosen for sequencing had shown expansion of CD8+CD57+ cells (detected by flow cytometry). Genomic DNA, the template, was used for profiling of the TCR beta VDJ and CDR3. TCRdb recomputed calls from the reads with MiXCR, one row per CDR3 protein. The repertoire consists of approximately 220,000 distinct CDR3 sequences, with around 50% occurring once and the leading ten covering just under 20%. Sequenced input: sorted CD4+, CD8+, or CD8+CD57+ T cells (not recorded which) from PBMCs. All receptors come from a human donor with aplastic anemia.

This chain connects TRBV5-1 to TRBJ2-2; 7 nucleotides match TRBD1. The CDR3 sequence is 14 residues long. CDR1 and CDR2 (germline): SGHRS, YFSETQ. Trimming at V came to 2 bases and at J to 11 bases, leaving 9 bases not matched to a gene. In nucleotides, the CDR3 is TGCGCCAGCAGCTTTTCAGACAGGGAAGGCGAGCTGTTTTTT. Amino acid sequence: CASSFSDREGELFF. The full variable domain, completed using reference TRBV5-1 and TRBJ2-2, is KAGVTQTPRYLIKTRGQQVTLSCSPISGHRSVSWYQQTPGQGLQFLFEYFSETQRNKGNFPGRFSGRQFSNSRSEMNVSTLELGDSALYLCASSFSDREGELFFGEGSRLTVL.

The gene calls are TRBV20-1 and TRBJ2-7; weak D call: TRBD1 (5 bases). This CDR3 comprises 10 residues. Between the trimmed V and J ends, which lost 6 bases and 4 bases, there was a span of 7 bases. Germline lookup yields CDR1 DFQATT and CDR2 SNEGSKA (reference sequence). The CDR3 region has the DNA TGCAGTGCCCCAGGGTACGAGCAGTACTTC. Translation gives CSAPGYEQYF.

The chain couples TRBV10-3 to TRBJ2-7; maybe TRBD1 (6 bases). Germline CDR1 is ENHRY and CDR2 is SYGVKD. The V and J ends lost 6 bases and 5 bases respectively, with 11 bases between them. This CDR3 contains 12 residues. The CDR3 sequence: CAIRKDSNEQYF. The CDR3 region has the DNA TGTGCCATCAGGAAGGACAGTAACGAGCAGTACTTC.

As to this clonotype: The CDR3 does not close with the conserved phenylalanine or tryptophan, likely indicating a read error. This chain uses TRBV6-1 with TRBJ1-2; 8 nucleotides match TRBD1. The CDR3 is 15 amino acids. The trim removed 4 bases at V and 6 bases at J, leaving 10 bases unmatched. Germline V CDR1 and CDR2: MNHNS, SASEGT. CDR3 sequence (DNA): TGTGCCAGCAGTGGGCTATTCGGACAGGGACATGGCTACACCTTA. Its translation: CASSGLFGQGHGYTL.

Regarding this clonotype: At one boundary the junction diverges from the germline segment, which might be a read error. The V gene is TRBV20-1, the J gene TRBJ1-6; TRBD1 matches 8 bases. Germline CDR1 and CDR2: DFQATT and SNEGSKA (reference sequence). The CDR3 is made up of 15 amino acids. The CDR3: CSAREETGANSPFHF. The CDR3 coding sequence is TGCAGTGCTAGAGAGGAGACAGGGGCAAATTCACCCTTCCACTTT.

V and J are TRBV29-1 and TRBJ2-5, with TRBD1 as a possible D gene (6 bases). Germline assignment: CDR1 SQVTM and CDR2 ANQGSEA. There are 13 residues in the CDR3. Between the trimmed V and J ends, which lost 8 bases and 5 bases, there was a span of 18 bases. CDR3 coding DNA: TGCAGCTTGGGGGCACGGGCAGGGGAGACCCAGTACTTC. Translating it yields CSLGARAGETQYF.

The chain carries TRBV9 and TRBJ1-6, with 9 bases fitting TRBD1. CDR1 is SGDLS, CDR2 YYNGEE, per germline. The trim removed 3 bases at V and 9 bases at J, leaving 4 bases unmatched. This CDR3 is built from 14 residues. This CDR3 reads CASSATGGSSPLHF. CDR3 nucleotide sequence: TGTGCCAGCAGCGCCACAGGGGGCAGTTCACCCCTCCACTTT.

The chain is built from TRBV7-3 and TRBJ2-7, with 9 positions matching TRBD1. V was clipped by 2 bases and J by 5 bases; unmatched bases: 10. The germline V gene has CDR1 SGHTA and CDR2 FQGTGA. This CDR3 has 16 residues. The CDR3 is CASSLLGQGYKDEQYV. The CDR3 nucleotides read TGTGCCAGCAGCTTACTCGGACAGGGGTACAAGGACGAGCAGTACGTC.

This clonotype was seen many times. The chain joins TRBV11-2 to TRBJ1-1, with D uncertain. From germline, CDR1 is SGHAT and CDR2 FQNNGV. The CDR3 is 15 amino acids. Trimming took 5 bases from V and 1 from J, leaving 14 bases between them. The CDR3 sequence: CASSPLGDRNTEAFF. The CDR3 bases are TGTGCCAGCAGCCCCCTCGGGGATAGGAACACTGAAGCTTTCTTT.

The rearrangement uses TRBV15 and TRBJ2-3; TRBD1 might be the D (8 bases). CDR3 size: 15 residues. CDR1 LNHNV and CDR2 YYDKDF come from the germline V gene (reference sequence). V lost 6 bases to trimming and J lost 4 bases, with 17 bases between them. CDR3: CATRTTGGGPDTQYF. The CDR3 DNA is TGTGCCACCAGAACAACAGGGGGGGGCCCAGATACGCAGTATTTT.

This clonotype occurred many times. V usage is TRBV19 and J usage is TRBJ1-5; D perhaps matches TRBD1 (5 bases). CDR1 and CDR2 (germline): LNHDA, SQIVND (reference sequence). The CDR3 covers 13 residues. V was shortened by 3 bases and J by 11 bases, with 14 bases between the two germline ends. This chain's CDR3 is CASSMAGEQAQHF. In DNA, the CDR3 is TGTGCCAGTAGTATGGCAGGCGAACAGGCCCAGCATTTT.

The J gene is TRBJ2-7, the V gene TRBV3-1; D is unclear. CDR3 length equals 15 residues. The ends were cut back, 4 bases at V and 2 bases at J, with 15 bases in the middle. Germline CDR1 LGHDT, CDR2 YNNKEL (reference sequence). CDR3 coding DNA: TGTGCCAGCAGCCTCCGTGGTAAACCCCCCTACGAGCAGTACTTC. Its translation is CASSLRGKPPYEQYF.

J is TRBJ1-2 and V is TRBV6-6; D may be TRBD1 (6 bases). The CDR3 is 13 amino acids. Germline lookup yields CDR1 MNHNY and CDR2 SVGAGI (reference sequence). V shed 5 bases and J shed 6 bases, with 13 bases lying between them. CDR3 loop: CASSERAGDGYTF. The CDR3, as DNA: TGTGCCAGCAGTGAAAGGGCAGGGGATGGCTACACCTTC.

This clonotype was detected many times. CDR3 sequence reads: CATSDQRREENYGYTF. CDR3 sequence (DNA): TGTGCCACCAGTGACCAACGGAGGGAGGAAAACTATGGCTACACCTTC. The chain is built from TRBV24-1 and TRBJ1-2; no clear D. The length of the CDR3 is 16 residues. Trimming removed 4 bases from V and 2 bases from J, with 16 bases in between. CDR1 is KGHDR and CDR2 is SFDVKD in the germline V gene.

CDR3 loop: CASSDPGTGGAGIQYF. The CDR3 region has the DNA TGTGCCAGCAGTGACCCCGGGACAGGAGGCGCGGGCATTCAGTACTTC. V usage is TRBV2 and J usage is TRBJ2-4; 8 positions agree with TRBD1. The CDR3 is 16 amino acids. V was pared by 3 bases and J by 9 bases, with 13 bases of the junction left unmatched. CDR1 and CDR2 from the germline V gene are SNHLY and FYNNEI.

In this sample, this clonotype turned up many times. As DNA, the CDR3 is TGTGCCAGCAGCTTGGAGAGGTTGGGCGGACAGGAGACCCAGTACTTC. It is translated as CASSLERLGGQETQYF. V gene TRBV7-8 combines with J gene TRBJ2-5; D perhaps matches TRBD1 (6 bases). The V and J ends lost 3 bases and 5 bases respectively, with 19 bases between them. CDR1 is SGHVS and CDR2 is FQNEAQ in the germline V gene. The CDR3 contains 16 residues.